Following are 8 T cell receptor beta chains from one sample sequenced in a study of T-cell memory formation after mild COVID-19. TCRdb processed the 5' RACE reads anew with MiXCR; each CDR3 protein has one entry. The sample consists of 300,000 to 400,000 distinct CDR3 sequences, around 15% of them appearing once. The sample consisted of PBMCs or a T cell subset sorted from them (not recorded which). The receptors shown here come from a man between 18 and 29 years old who had mild COVID-19 (a few samples of this study predate the infection). Cell type and time point are not known.

The chain uses TRBV29-1 and TRBJ2-5; no clear D gene. The germline gives CDR1 SQVTM, CDR2 ANQGSEA. Trimming left V 6 bases short and J 5 bases short, with 19 bases between. CDR3 size: 14 residues. CDR3 bases: TGCAGCGTCACCCCCCCCTGGACCCGGGAGACCCAGTACTTC. It is translated as CSVTPPWTRETQYF.

The V and J genes are TRBV12-3 or TRBV12-4 and TRBJ1-2; 7 nucleotides align to TRBD1. The J segment lost 8 bases and the V segment lost 7 bases, leaving 10 bases of the junction unmatched. CDR3 length: 13 amino acids. The CDR3 sequence is CASNPMQGEGYTF. The CDR3 DNA sequence: TGTGCCAGCAACCCGATGCAGGGGGAAGGCTACACCTTC.

This clonotype appeared many times. The gene calls are TRBV7-3 and TRBJ2-2; D is perhaps TRBD2 (5 bases). CDR1 SGHTA and CDR2 FQGTGA come from the germline V gene. V was cut by 5 bases and J by 1 base, with 5 bases left in between. This CDR3 is built from 13 residues. CDR3 nucleotides: TGTGCCAGCAGCCGGGAGAACACCGGGGAGCTGTTTTTT. Its protein product is CASSRENTGELFF.

This clonotype appeared a few times. This chain uses TRBV4-3 with TRBJ2-2; D unresolved. The CDR3 length is 14 residues. Germline V gene data show CDR1 as LGHNA and CDR2 as YSLEER. Trimming took off 4 bases at V and 3 bases at J, with 9 bases between the two ends. For the CDR3, the DNA is TGCGCCAGCAGCCCCGTAGTCGACACCGGGGAGCTGTTTTTT. This codes for CASSPVVDTGELFF.

V is TRBV10-3 and J is TRBJ2-1, with 8 positions matching TRBD1. Losses at the gene ends were 2 bases for V and 7 bases for J; bases not matched to a gene: 7. Germline lookup yields CDR1 ENHRY and CDR2 SYGVKD. The CDR3 length is 15 residues. CDR3 DNA: TGTGCCATCAGTGAGCGGCAGGGGGCTGGGAATGAGCAGTTCTTC. Protein sequence: CAISERQGAGNEQFF.

The rearrangement links TRBV5-1 to TRBJ1-3; 9 bases align to TRBD1. Looked up from germline, CDR1 is SGHRS and CDR2 is YFSETQ. The CDR3 runs 17 residues. V lost 2 bases, J lost 0 bases, and 6 bases stayed unmatched. CDR3 in DNA: TGCGCCAGCAGCTTACAGGGGGCCCCACTCTCTGGAAACACCATATATTTT. Translation: CASSLQGAPLSGNTIYF.

The chain recombines TRBV7-2 with TRBJ1-2, with D hard to call. The CDR3 runs 16 residues. V lost 4 bases and J lost 8, with 23 bases in between. Germline CDR1 reads SGHTA; CDR2 reads FQGNSA. The CDR3 bases are TGTGCCAGCAGCTCCCAACCGGGCACCAGTCTGGAGGGCTACACCTTC. This gives the protein CASSSQPGTSLEGYTF.

This clonotype was detected many times. This chain's CDR3 is CASSLPSNTGELFF. DNA for the CDR3: TGTGCCAGCAGCTTACCCTCAAATACCGGGGAGCTGTTTTTT. This chain links TRBV7-6 with TRBJ2-2; no definite D call. The CDR3 covers 14 residues. Trimming took off 2 bases at V and 5 bases at J, with 9 bases between the two ends. The germline V gene has CDR1 SGHVS and CDR2 FNYEAQ.